These 21 T cell receptor beta chains share one sample of origin, sequenced in a study of blood T cell repertoires in COVID-19. Data came from immunoSEQ multiplex PCR; TCRdb stores just in-frame clones and leaves some out. The sample records about 260,000 clones, about nine tenths being singletons. Specimen: peripheral blood. These TCRs come from a woman aged 35 to 49 who had recovered from COVID-19.

This rearrangement joins TRBV24-1 to TRBJ2-5, with D perhaps matching TRBD1 (8 bases). CDR1 and CDR2 from the germline V gene are KGHDR and SFDVKD. The CDR3 is 15 residues long. V lost 3 bases to trimming and J lost 4 bases, with 14 bases between them. The CDR3 loop reads CATSDTTGEGETQYF. DNA of the CDR3: TGTGCCACCAGTGATACGACAGGGGAGGGAGAGACCCAGTACTTC.

This rearrangement joins TRBV2 to TRBJ2-3, with 9 bases lining up with TRBD2. The V and J ends lost 6 bases and 7 bases, in that order; junction bases with no gene match: 8. Germline-derived CDR1 and CDR2 are SNHLY and FYNNEI. This CDR3 is built from 14 residues. This CDR3 reads CASRDSGGKNTQYF. The CDR3 bases are TGTGCCAGCAGGGATAGCGGGGGAAAGAATACGCAGTATTTT.

The CDR3, as DNA: TGTGCCAGCAGTTACTCGATAGAGGACAGGGAGGGCCAAGAGACCCAGTACTTC. Translating gives CASSYSIEDREGQETQYF. The chain carries TRBV6-2 or TRBV6-3 and TRBJ2-5; D is perhaps TRBD1 (8 bases). V was pared by 0 bases and J by 1 base, with 18 bases between. The CDR3 is 18 residues long. Germline-derived CDR1 and CDR2 are MNHEY and SVGEGT.

The chain employs TRBV5-4 and TRBJ1-1; D may be TRBD1 (6 bases). Trimming removed 4 bases at V and 7 bases at J, with 11 bases between. Germline loops: CDR1 SGHNT, CDR2 YYREEE (reference sequence). The CDR3 is made up of 12 amino acids. CDR3 in DNA: TGTGCCAGCAGCGGAGACAGGATTGAAGCTTTCTTT. It specifies CASSGDRIEAFF.

The chain has TRBV11-2 and TRBJ1-3; D perhaps matches TRBD1 (6 bases). The CDR3 has 16 amino acids. V dropped 5 bases and J dropped 3 bases, with 17 bases sitting between them. The V gene's germline CDR1 is SGHAT and CDR2 FQNNGV. The CDR3 sequence is CASSHRQDWYGNTIYF. As DNA, the CDR3 is TGTGCCAGCAGCCACCGACAGGACTGGTATGGAAACACCATATATTTT.

This clone is a singleton in its sample. The chain carries TRBV12-1 and TRBJ1-1; the tabulated D call, TRBD1, remains unverified against the DNA. TRBV12-1 is a documented pseudogene. The CDR3 is 16 residues long. The CDR3 loop reads CASSFGTGGRDTEAFF. The CDR3 DNA is TGTGCCAGCAGCTTTGGGACAGGGGGTCGGGACACTGAAGCTTTCTTT.

J is TRBJ1-1 and V is TRBV19; TRBD1 might be the D (6 bases). CDR1 is LNHDA and CDR2 is SQIVND in the germline V gene (reference sequence). Trimming took 0 bases from V and 2 from J, leaving 10 bases between them. The CDR3 runs to 15 residues. CDR3 in amino acids: CASSIDIRGNTEAFF. The CDR3 coding sequence is TGTGCCAGTAGTATAGATATCAGGGGAAACACTGAAGCTTTCTTT.

The chain links TRBV5-4 to TRBJ2-5, with 7 bases fitting TRBD2. Germline lookup yields CDR1 SGHNT and CDR2 YYREEE (reference sequence). The CDR3 is 15 amino acids. V lost 1 base, J lost 4 bases, and 7 bases stayed unmatched. The CDR3 spells CASSLRAGVTETQYF. DNA of the CDR3: TGTGCCAGCAGCTTGCGCGCGGGGGTCACAGAGACCCAGTACTTC.

The table lists this clone with a count of one. DNA of the CDR3: TGTGCCAGTAGTGACCGGGACAGGGGTGTAAATTCACCCCTCCACTTT. Translation: CASSDRDRGVNSPLHF. The rearrangement joins TRBV19 to TRBJ1-6; the match to TRBD1 covers 10 bases. Trimming at V came to 5 bases and at J to 7 bases, leaving 8 bases not matched to a gene. Germline V gene lookup returns CDR1 LNHDA and CDR2 SQIVND (reference sequence). CDR3 size: 16 residues.

The chain employs TRBV27 and TRBJ1-2; 10 bases match TRBD1. The CDR3 extends over 14 amino acids. Germline CDR1 reads MNHEY; CDR2 reads SMNVEV (reference sequence). V gave up 6 bases and J gave up 6 bases; unmatched junction bases: 7. CDR3: CASRPTGGYDGYTF. The CDR3 DNA is TGTGCCAGCAGACCGACAGGGGGCTACGATGGCTACACCTTC.

The V call is TRBV7-9, the J call TRBJ2-7; the D is unclear. V lost 1 base, J lost 2 bases, and 9 bases lay in between. Germline V CDR1 and CDR2: SEHNR, FQNEAQ (reference sequence). The CDR3 runs to 14 residues. This CDR3 is CASSLVGEPYEQYF. CDR3 DNA sequence: TGTGCCAGCAGCTTAGTTGGAGAACCCTACGAGCAGTACTTC. Combining the CDR3 with reference TRBV7-9 and TRBJ2-7 gives the whole variable domain DTGVSQNPRHKITKRGQNVTFRCDPISEHNRLYWYRQTLGQGPEFLTYFQNEAQLEKSRLLSDRFSAERPKGSFSTLEIQRTEQGDSAMYLCASSLVGEPYEQYFGPGTRLTVT.

This clone was detected once. The gene calls are TRBV9 and TRBJ2-7; D gene unclear. The CDR3 totals 15 residues. V lost 0 bases to trimming and J lost 1 base, with 11 bases between them. Germline V lookup: CDR1 SGDLS, CDR2 YYNGEE. The CDR3 sequence: CASSVGGVSSYEQYF. The CDR3 nucleotides are TGTGCCAGCAGCGTAGGTGGAGTCTCTTCCTACGAGCAGTACTTC. Supplemented by reference TRBV9 and TRBJ2-7, the full variable domain reads DSGVTQTPKHLITATGQRVTLRCSPRSGDLSVYWYQQSLDQGLQFLIQYYNGEERAKGNILERFSAQQFPDLHSELNLSSLELGDSALYFCASSVGGVSSYEQYFGPGTRLTVT.

The chain combines TRBV6-2 or TRBV6-3 with TRBJ2-3; 8 bases agree with TRBD1. The CDR3 is 17 residues long. CDR1 and CDR2 from the germline V gene are MNHEY and SVGEGT. V gave up 2 bases and J gave up 10 bases; unmatched junction bases: 17. The CDR3 DNA reads as TGTGCCAGCAGTTACGAGCCGGGCAGGGGGCGATTCCGTTCGCAGTATTTT. Translating gives CASSYEPGRGRFRSQYF.

The chain combines TRBV9 with TRBJ2-5; possible D gene TRBD2, 7 bases. Germline assignment: CDR1 SGDLS and CDR2 YYNGEE. V was cut by 4 bases and J by 4 bases, with 20 bases left in between. This CDR3 region has 16 residues. In nucleotides, the CDR3 is TGTGCCAGCAGCTTATTCCTCGGACTAGGGGGAGAGACCCAGTACTTC. Protein sequence: CASSLFLGLGGETQYF.

This clone was detected once. The gene calls are TRBV9 and TRBJ2-7, with TRBD1 matching 9 bases. There are 15 residues in the CDR3. Germline CDR1 and CDR2: SGDLS and YYNGEE. V shed 0 bases and J 6 bases; nucleotides not matched to a gene: 7. CDR3 in DNA: TGTGCCAGCAGCGTAGGCGACAGGGGGGTGGGCGAGCAGTACTTC. This codes for CASSVGDRGVGEQYF.

This rearrangement joins TRBV28 to TRBJ2-7; no reliable D call. From germline, CDR1 is MDHEN and CDR2 SYDVKM. The CDR3 spans 11 residues. The V end was cut by 4 bases, the J end by 2 bases, with 3 bases between. This chain's CDR3 is CASSSPYEQYF. In DNA form, the CDR3 reads TGTGCCAGCAGTTCTCCCTACGAGCAGTACTTC.

As regards this clone: The same CDR3 is also encoded by other DNA sequences in this sample. This chain joins TRBV7-2 and TRBJ2-3; 8 bases are shared with TRBD2. The CDR3 consists of 14 residues. Germline values: CDR1 SGHTA, CDR2 FQGNSA. V dropped 3 bases and J dropped 5; count of bases not matched to a gene: 4. CDR3 in amino acids: CASSLTGGLDTQYF. In nucleotides, the CDR3 is TGTGCCAGCAGCTTGACGGGGGGGCTAGATACGCAGTATTTT.

This clone has more than one count but fewer than ten. The chain joins TRBV7-8 to TRBJ1-6; D unclear. V gave up 3 bases and J gave up 19 bases, with 7 bases separating them. Looked up from germline, CDR1 is SGHVS and CDR2 is FQNEAQ. The length of the CDR3 is 9 residues. The CDR3 protein is CASSFREHF. CDR3 sequence (DNA): TGTGCCAGCAGCTTCCGGGAGCACTTT. Full variable domain (rest looked up from reference TRBV7-8 and TRBJ1-6): GAGVSQSPRYKVAKRGQDVALRCDPISGHVSLFWYQQALGQGPEFLTYFQNEAQLDKSGLPSDRFFAERPEGSVSTLKIQRTQQEDSAVYLCASSFREHFGNGTRLTVT.

The CDR3 DNA is TGCGCCAGCAGTGAGGTAGCGGGGCCCTACGAGCAGTACTTC. Protein product: CASSEVAGPYEQYF. J is TRBJ2-7 and V is TRBV10-1, with TRBD2 matching 8 bases. Looked up from germline, CDR1 is WNHNN and CDR2 is SYGVQD (reference sequence). J was trimmed by 2 bases and V by 2 bases; bases with no gene match: 2. This CDR3 is 14 amino acids long.

This chain links TRBV5-1 with TRBJ1-3, with 10 positions matching TRBD1. CDR1 is SGHRS and CDR2 is YFSETQ in the germline V gene. The ends lost 0 bases at V and 4 bases at J; junction bases unmatched: 4. The CDR3 covers 16 residues. The CDR3: CASSLGQGAPGNTIYF. CDR3 bases: TGCGCCAGCAGCTTGGGACAGGGGGCGCCCGGAAACACCATATATTTT.

In its sample, this clone was seen a few times. The chain employs TRBV3-1 (or the pseudogene TRBV3-2) and TRBJ2-7, with 8 bases lining up with TRBD2. The germline CDR1 and CDR2 sequences are LGHDT and YNNKEL (reference sequence). J was trimmed by 3 bases and V by 6 bases; bases with no gene match: 7. This CDR3 contains 14 residues. CDR3 region: CASSESGGLYEQYF. The DNA of the CDR3 is TGTGCCAGCAGTGAGAGCGGGGGCCTCTACGAGCAGTACTTC.